This TCR beta chain was documented in a study of shared clonotypes between healthy human individuals. Overall study results and limits: At large depth, rarefaction still showed sorted-subset sequencing to be incomplete.

Of note for this clone: What it binds is unknown.

Assay used: immunoSEQ multiplex PCR; TCRdb lists only in-frame clones, some missing. The data hold millions of clones, with roughly 92% observed a single time. Trimming cost V 6 bases and J 9 bases, with 14 bases left between them. Per the germline V gene, CDR1 is KGHSH and CDR2 is LQKENI. This CDR3 contains 12 residues. The rearrangement joins TRBV18 to TRBJ1-1; no firm D call. The sample comprised naive CD4+ T cells sorted from blood. Described subset: CD45RA+ positively selected. The sequence was collected from a man younger than 35 in good health. The CDR3 spells CASSPPGIQAFF. The DNA for the CDR3 is TGTGCCAGCTCCCCGCCGGGAATCCAAGCTTTCTTT.